Below, 31 T cell receptor beta chains from the same sample are listed, as sequenced in a study of cytomegalovirus exposure and HLA in healthy donors. Primers: 60 Vbeta forward and 13 Jbeta reverse. The repertoire was sequenced with immunoSEQ multiplex PCR; TCRdb's copy has only in-frame clones and lacks some. The sample shows approximately 170,000 clones, roughly 81% of them seen only once. The material sequenced was PBMCs. The receptor source for this set is a young woman in good health and CMV-seropositive.

As regards this clone: This specimen includes other DNA sequences encoding the same CDR3. V usage is TRBV28 and J usage is TRBJ1-5; D is perhaps TRBD1 (5 bases). V lost 6 bases, J lost 0 bases, and 9 bases lay in between. Germline assignment: CDR1 MDHEN and CDR2 SYDVKM. The CDR3 sequence is 14 residues long. The CDR3 loop is CASSLDSSNQPQHF. CDR3 nucleotides: TGTGCCAGCAGCTTAGACAGTAGCAATCAGCCCCAGCATTTT.

A few counts support this clone. The V gene is TRBV11-2, the J gene TRBJ2-7; 11 bases match TRBD1. Germline V lookup: CDR1 SGHAT, CDR2 FQNNGV. J gave up 7 bases and V 5 bases, and 7 bases lay outside the gene matches. The CDR3 extends over 14 amino acids. CDR3 nucleotide sequence: TGTGCCAGCAGCCCCGGACAGGGGGCAGGGGAGCAGTACTTC. As protein: CASSPGQGAGEQYF.

The V and J genes are TRBV27 and TRBJ1-6, with D possibly matching TRBD1 (5 bases). The CDR3 is made up of 14 amino acids. Germline assignment: CDR1 MNHEY and CDR2 SMNVEV (reference sequence). The V and J ends lost 3 bases and 7 bases respectively, with 10 bases between them. The DNA of the CDR3 is TGTGCCAGCAGTTTCCAGGGATTAAATTCACCCCTCCACTTT. Its protein is CASSFQGLNSPLHF.

This clone was seen a few times. The rearrangement uses TRBV6-5 and TRBJ1-5; 9 nucleotides line up with TRBD1. The junction had 7 bases not matched to a gene; V was cut back by 3 bases and J by 4 bases. Germline loops: CDR1 MNHEY, CDR2 SVGAGI. The CDR3 contains 16 residues. The CDR3 spells CASSYMGQGRNQPQHF. Written as DNA, the CDR3 is TGTGCCAGCAGTTATATGGGACAGGGAAGGAATCAGCCCCAGCATTTT.

The chain couples TRBV15 to TRBJ2-5; possibly TRBD2 for D (6 bases). Trimming pared 5 bases from V and 4 bases from J, leaving 11 bases between. The germline V gene has CDR1 LNHNV and CDR2 YYDKDF (reference sequence). The CDR3 covers 13 residues. CDR3: CATSRGSGETQYF. In nucleotides, the CDR3 is TGTGCCACCAGCCGGGGGAGTGGAGAGACCCAGTACTTC. Full variable domain (outside the CDR3, taken from reference TRBV15 and TRBJ2-5): DAMVIQNPRYQVTQFGKPVTLSCSQTLNHNVMYWYQQKSSQAPKLLFHYYDKDFNNEADTPDNFQSRRPNTSFCFLDIRSPGLGDTAMYLCATSRGSGETQYFGPGTRLLVL.

This chain connects TRBV6-6 to TRBJ2-7; TRBD1 matches at 10 bases. Trimming cost V 7 bases and J 4 bases; bases outside gene matches: 7. The CDR3 has 14 amino acids. Germline CDR1 MNHNY, CDR2 SVGAGI (reference sequence). This CDR3 reads CASMKDRGSYEQYF. The CDR3 DNA reads as TGTGCCAGCATGAAGGACAGGGGGTCGTACGAGCAGTACTTC.

The rearrangement links TRBV28 to TRBJ1-1, with D possibly being TRBD1 (5 bases). The length of the CDR3 is 14 residues. Germline V gene data show CDR1 as MDHEN and CDR2 as SYDVKM. V was trimmed by 2 bases and J by 8 bases, leaving 15 bases between them. This CDR3 reads CASSLGGGAGEAFF. Written as DNA, the CDR3 is TGTGCCAGCAGTTTAGGGGGAGGGGCAGGGGAAGCTTTCTTT.

The rearrangement joins TRBV6-5 to TRBJ1-4; D unclear. The CDR3 runs to 16 residues. Germline CDR1 reads MNHEY; CDR2 reads SVGAGI. V lost 0 bases and J 8 bases, leaving 16 bases between the germline ends. CDR3 sequence reads: CASSYSSRFPYEKLFF. As DNA, the CDR3 is TGTGCCAGCAGTTACTCGTCCCGATTCCCCTACGAAAAACTGTTTTTT.

V gene TRBV7-2 combines with J gene TRBJ1-3; D is possibly TRBD1 (5 bases). Germline V gene sequence: CDR1 SGHTA, CDR2 FQGNSA. V lost 5 bases and J 0 bases, leaving 8 bases between the germline ends. The CDR3 contains 14 residues. This CDR3 reads CASSPGLSGNTIYF. For the CDR3, the DNA is TGTGCCAGCAGCCCAGGGCTCTCTGGAAACACCATATATTTT.

V is TRBV19 and J is TRBJ2-1; D is ambiguous. V was cut by 1 base and J by 12 bases, with 13 bases left in between. In germline, CDR1 is LNHDA, CDR2 SQIVND (reference sequence). The CDR3 is 13 amino acids. The CDR3: CASSIVLRGGQFF. In nucleotides, the CDR3 is TGTGCCAGTAGTATAGTGCTTCGCGGCGGGCAGTTCTTC.

The chain uses TRBV19 and TRBJ2-1; 11 bases are shared with TRBD2. The V gene's germline CDR1 is LNHDA and CDR2 SQIVND (reference sequence). V was clipped by 3 bases and J by 8 bases; unmatched bases: 6. This CDR3 is built from 15 residues. The CDR3 region is CASSMGGLAADEQFF. The CDR3 DNA reads as TGTGCCAGTAGTATGGGGGGACTAGCGGCCGATGAGCAGTTCTTC.

The chain combines TRBV27 with TRBJ2-7; the D gene is possibly TRBD2 (7 bases). Germline assignment: CDR1 MNHEY and CDR2 SMNVEV (reference sequence). Trimming removed 6 bases at V and 3 bases at J, with 24 bases between. CDR3 size: 17 residues. CDR3 bases: TGTGCCAGCAGCTCTGCCGGGGGGCCGCTCCTAGTCTACGAGCAGTACTTC. Amino acids: CASSSAGGPLLVYEQYF.

This rearrangement joins TRBV5-5 to TRBJ2-1; 7 bases fit TRBD2. V lost 1 base, J lost 9 bases, and 7 bases stayed unmatched. The CDR3 spans 14 residues. Germline V gives CDR1 SGHKS, CDR2 YYEKEE (reference sequence). This chain's CDR3 is CASSLLVERGEQFF. The CDR3 DNA follows: TGTGCCAGCAGCTTGCTCGTCGAGCGGGGTGAGCAGTTCTTC.

The chain has TRBV25-1 and TRBJ1-6; D unclear. The length of the CDR3 is 13 residues. V was cut by 3 bases and J by 4 bases, with 4 bases left in between. The V gene's germline CDR1 is MGHDK and CDR2 SYGVNS. In DNA form, the CDR3 reads TGTGCCAGCAGTGACAGATATAATTCACCCCTCCACTTT. Encoded protein: CASSDRYNSPLHF.

This sequence joins TRBV19 and TRBJ2-1; 8 nucleotides agree with TRBD2. This CDR3 region has 15 residues. The V gene's germline CDR1 is LNHDA and CDR2 SQIVND (reference sequence). Trimming took 7 bases from V and 4 from J; bases not matched to a gene: 9. CDR3 protein: CASMVAGNIYNEQFF. In DNA, the CDR3 is TGTGCCAGTATGGTAGCGGGAAACATTTACAATGAGCAGTTCTTC.

The chain carries TRBV6-1 and TRBJ2-1, with D perhaps TRBD1 (6 bases). Trimming took 6 bases from V and 7 from J, leaving 19 bases between them. Germline V CDR1 and CDR2: MNHNS, SASEGT. The CDR3 is made up of 15 amino acids. Here the CDR3 reads CASRVRGGSGNEQFF. The CDR3 coding sequence is TGTGCCAGCAGGGTCAGGGGTGGTTCTGGAAATGAGCAGTTCTTC.

This clone was seen just once. The rearrangement links TRBV2 to TRBJ2-2; 7 nucleotides align to TRBD1. V was clipped by 10 bases and J by 5 bases; unmatched bases: 13. The CDR3 loop spans 15 amino acids. CDR1 is SNHLY, CDR2 FYNNEI, per germline. The CDR3 coding sequence is TGTGCCACGAATAGACAGGGCCCCGGTACCGGGGAGCTGTTTTTT. It is translated as CATNRQGPGTGELFF.

This clone has only a few counts. The rearrangement uses TRBV6-6 and TRBJ1-1, with 8 bases identical to TRBD1. V lost 5 bases and J lost 2; bases outside the gene matches: 4. The germline CDR1 and CDR2 sequences are MNHNY and SVGAGI (reference sequence). This CDR3 has 14 amino acids. CDR3 in amino acids: CASSDDRGNTEAFF. The CDR3 DNA sequence: TGTGCCAGCAGTGACGACAGGGGTAACACTGAAGCTTTCTTT.

V gene TRBV4-1 combines with J gene TRBJ2-5; D is possibly TRBD2 (6 bases). CDR3 length: 15 amino acids. CDR1 and CDR2 from the germline V gene are MGHRA and YSYEKL. The V end was cut by 3 bases, the J end by 2 bases, with 13 bases between. The CDR3 protein is CASSQFGGRQETQYF. The CDR3 DNA reads as TGCGCCAGCAGCCAGTTCGGAGGGAGACAAGAGACCCAGTACTTC.

Here the CDR3 reads CASSQREAYEQYF. CDR3 DNA: TGTGCCAGCAGCCAGAGGGAGGCCTACGAGCAGTACTTC. V is TRBV11-2 and J is TRBJ2-7; D is possibly TRBD2 (6 bases). The V gene lost 5 bases and the J gene lost 2 bases, with 10 bases spanning the gap. Germline V gene lookup returns CDR1 SGHAT and CDR2 FQNNGV. This CDR3 comprises 13 residues.

This clone has just one count. The chain has TRBV19 and TRBJ2-1; possible D gene TRBD1, 5 bases. V was shortened by 7 bases and J by 4 bases, with 11 bases between the two germline ends. This CDR3 has 13 residues. Looked up from germline, CDR1 is LNHDA and CDR2 is SQIVND (reference sequence). DNA of the CDR3: TGTGCCAGTACCTACAGGTTATACAATGAGCAGTTCTTC. This sequence encodes CASTYRLYNEQFF.

This clone showed up just a few times. The chain combines TRBV28 with TRBJ2-3, with 10 bases that match TRBD2. The germline V gene encodes CDR1 MDHEN and CDR2 SYDVKM. V lost 5 bases to trimming and J lost 4 bases; unmatched junction nucleotides: 6. There are 15 residues in the CDR3. The CDR3 DNA reads TGTGCCAGCAGTAAGCGGGAGGGCCACGCAGATACGCAGTATTTT. Its protein product is CASSKREGHADTQYF.

V and J are TRBV6-6 and TRBJ1-2, with 10 bases aligning to TRBD1. After removal of 4 bases from V and 7 bases from J, the junction contained 9 bases not matched to a gene. The germline gives CDR1 MNHNY, CDR2 SVGAGI (reference sequence). The CDR3 is 15 residues long. This chain's CDR3 is CASSLTGGNEAGYTF. The CDR3 DNA reads as TGTGCCAGCAGTTTGACAGGGGGCAATGAGGCTGGCTACACCTTC.

This chain joins TRBV5-6 and TRBJ2-7; D ambiguous. The germline V and J ends were trimmed by 6 bases and 4 bases, with 8 bases remaining between them. This CDR3 has 11 amino acids. The germline CDR1 and CDR2 sequences are SGHDT and YYEEEE. CDR3 nucleotide sequence: TGTGCCAGCAATCGCGGTTACGAGCAGTACTTC. It specifies CASNRGYEQYF. The full variable domain, rest sourced from reference TRBV5-6 and TRBJ2-7, is DAGVTQSPTHLIKTRGQQVTLRCSPKSGHDTVSWYQQALGQGPQFIFQYYEEEERQRGNFPDRFSGHQFPNYSSELNVNALLLGDSALYLCASNRGYEQYFGPGTRLTVT.

Note on this clone: Other nucleotide sequences from this sample produce the same CDR3. The chain uses TRBV5-4 and TRBJ2-7; 9 bases fit TRBD1. The J segment lost 4 bases and the V segment lost 4 bases, leaving 6 bases of the junction unmatched. The CDR3 loop spans 14 amino acids. Germline V lookup: CDR1 SGHNT, CDR2 YYREEE (reference sequence). The CDR3 here is CASSPGTGRYEQYF. The CDR3 DNA sequence: TGTGCCAGCAGCCCGGGGACAGGGCGGTACGAGCAGTACTTC.

Only a few counts were recorded for this clone. The chain has TRBV29-1 and TRBJ1-4; perhaps TRBD1 as D (6 bases). Germline CDR1 reads SQVTM; CDR2 reads ANQGSEA. The CDR3 is 17 residues long. Trimming removed 5 bases at V and 0 bases at J, with 19 bases between. CDR3 bases: TGCAGCGTTCGTGTTGTGCACAGGGACCCAACTAATGAAAAACTGTTTTTT. It is translated as CSVRVVHRDPTNEKLFF.

The V and J genes are TRBV25-1 and TRBJ2-7, with D possibly TRBD1 on 6 matching bases. The germline V gene encodes CDR1 MGHDK and CDR2 SYGVNS. Trimming shortened V by 3 bases and J by 6 bases, and 15 bases separated the two germline ends. The CDR3 contains 14 residues. In nucleotides, the CDR3 is TGTGCCAGCAGTGAGTACCTGGACAGAAGCGAGCAGTACTTC. Translating it yields CASSEYLDRSEQYF.

This clone was counted only a few times. The CDR3 sequence: CASSRGLAGVYEQYF. In DNA form, the CDR3 reads TGTGCCAGCAGCAGAGGACTAGCGGGTGTCTACGAGCAGTACTTC. The chain has TRBV5-6 and TRBJ2-7; 11 nucleotides align to TRBD2. The J segment lost 3 bases and the V segment lost 4 bases, leaving 6 bases of the junction unmatched. CDR1 and CDR2 (germline): SGHDT, YYEEEE. The CDR3 contains 15 residues.

V usage is TRBV7-2 and J usage is TRBJ2-1; possible D gene TRBD2, 5 bases. V lost 5 bases to trimming and J lost 7 bases, with 21 bases between them. The CDR3 is 16 amino acids. Germline values: CDR1 SGHTA, CDR2 FQGNSA. CDR3 amino acids: CASSGMIGGQINEQFF. The CDR3 bases are TGTGCCAGCAGCGGGATGATTGGCGGGCAAATTAATGAGCAGTTCTTC.

This sequence joins TRBV2 and TRBJ1-5; TRBD1 is a possible D gene (6 bases). V lost 6 bases to trimming and J lost 6 bases, with 15 bases between them. The CDR3 totals 14 residues. Germline CDR1 is SNHLY and CDR2 is FYNNEI. The CDR3 region is CASRSGGARQPQHF. For the CDR3, the DNA is TGTGCCAGCAGGAGCGGGGGGGCTCGTCAGCCCCAGCATTTT.

This clone turned up a few times. The J gene is TRBJ1-1, the V gene TRBV7-9, with 10 nucleotides matching TRBD1. The trim removed 1 base at V and 4 bases at J, leaving 12 bases unmatched. From germline, CDR1 is SEHNR and CDR2 FQNEAQ (reference sequence). This CDR3 has 18 residues. The CDR3 nucleotides are TGTGCCAGCAGCTTAGGTGGGACAGGGGATTACCGGGGCACTGAAGCTTTCTTT. Its protein product is CASSLGGTGDYRGTEAFF.